This T cell receptor beta chain was observed in a study of control samples from healthy donors and cancer patients. The CDR3 length is 16 residues. V trimming: 0 bases; J trimming: 5 bases; junction bases outside the gene matches: 9. Per germline, CDR1 SGHDT and CDR2 YYEEEE. Libraries were prepared by immunoSEQ multiplex PCR; TCRdb keeps only in-frame clonotypes and omits some of them. Here the sample spans about 120,000 clones, more than 70% being singletons. The sample consisted of blood. This receptor was taken from a man in his forties or fifties in good health. V is TRBV5-6 and J is TRBJ2-5; 8 nucleotides match TRBD1. CDR3 nucleotide sequence: TGTGCCAGCAGCTTGGCGTGGACAGGGAGCCTTGAGACCCAGTACTTC. As protein: CASSLAWTGSLETQYF.